This T cell receptor (beta chain) appears in the sequencing data of a study of T cells in Graves' hyperthyroidism and ophthalmopathy. There were TCR beta CDR3 regions amplified from RNA transcripts. The TCR CDR3 first-round RT-PCR relied on the HTBI primer set. Each CDR3 protein gets one entry after TCRdb re-called the multiplex PCR reads with MiXCR. The sample lists around 500,000 distinct CDR3 sequences, around 15% seen once, with more than 11% in the top ten. Clinical symptoms, serum thyroxine and TRAb, thyroid ultrasound and orbital computed tomography were used for the diagnoses. The sequenced sample consisted of blood. This sequence was found in a woman in her thirties or forties with Graves' hyperthyroidism.

The CDR3 DNA reads as TGTGCCAGCAGCGCCGACAGCGTCAGGGGCGAGCAGTACTTC. Translation: CASSADSVRGEQYF. V usage is TRBV9 and J usage is TRBJ2-7; tentatively, D is TRBD1 (6 bases). CDR3 length: 14 amino acids. Trimming removed 3 bases from V and 6 bases from J, with 16 bases in between. Germline CDR1 and CDR2: SGDLS and YYNGEE.